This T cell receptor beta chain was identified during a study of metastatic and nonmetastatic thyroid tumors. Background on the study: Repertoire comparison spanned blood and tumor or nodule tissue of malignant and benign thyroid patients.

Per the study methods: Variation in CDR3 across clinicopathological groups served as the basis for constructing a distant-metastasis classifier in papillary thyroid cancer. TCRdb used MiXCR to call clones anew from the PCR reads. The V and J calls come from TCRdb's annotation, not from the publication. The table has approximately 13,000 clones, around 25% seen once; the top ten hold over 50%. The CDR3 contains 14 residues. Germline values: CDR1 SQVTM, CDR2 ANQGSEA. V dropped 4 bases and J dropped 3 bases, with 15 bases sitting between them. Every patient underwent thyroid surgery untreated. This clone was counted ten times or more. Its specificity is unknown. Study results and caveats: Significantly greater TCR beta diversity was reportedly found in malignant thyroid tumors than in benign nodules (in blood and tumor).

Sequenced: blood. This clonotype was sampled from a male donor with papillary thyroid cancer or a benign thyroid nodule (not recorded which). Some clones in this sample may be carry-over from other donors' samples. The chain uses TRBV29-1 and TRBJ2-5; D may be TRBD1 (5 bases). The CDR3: CSVARVAIKETQYF. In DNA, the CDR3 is TGCAGCGTTGCCAGGGTGGCGATTAAAGAGACCCAGTACTTC. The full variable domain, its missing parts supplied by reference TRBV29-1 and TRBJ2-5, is SAVISQKPSRDICQRGTSLTIQCQVDSQVTMMFWYRQQPGQSLTLIATANQGSEATYESGFVIDKFPISRPNLTFSTLTVSNMSPEDSSIYLCSVARVAIKETQYFGPGTRLLVL.